Detailed here is one TCR beta chain. Its cognate antigen is unknown. A read error may account for a junction end that differs from germline. Per the germline V gene, CDR1 is MNHNS and CDR2 is SASEGT. The CDR3 spans 16 residues. This sample's RNA came from whole unsorted tissue. Distant lung tissue was collected more than 3 cm away from the tumor edge. The library came from three nested PCR rounds adapted from ARM-PCR protocols. TCRdb reanalysed the multiplex PCR reads using MiXCR and keeps one entry per CDR3 protein. Found here are about 98,000 distinct CDR3 sequences, 80% of them singletons; the top ten hold 30%. The entry originates in a study of tumor and adjacent non-tumor tissue in lung cancer. Background on the study: The cohort had 12 to 13 adenocarcinoma, a couple of squamous cell and 1 small cell patients. Aged about 30 to 76 years, patients included nine to eleven men and about 5 women with stage I to III disease. Findings and limits, study-wide: Patients with more diverse tumor TCRs had worse survival. TCR diversity was significantly greater in tumor than normal lung tissue.

Sample: distant non-tumor lung tissue. This sequence was found in a man aged 55 to 70 with small cell lung cancer. The chain uses TRBV6-1 and TRBJ2-7; 7 bases are shared with TRBD1. The CDR3 loop is CASSDASGTATYEQYF. The CDR3 region has the DNA TGTGCCAGTAGTGACGCATCCGGGACAGCTACCTACGAGCAGTACTTC.